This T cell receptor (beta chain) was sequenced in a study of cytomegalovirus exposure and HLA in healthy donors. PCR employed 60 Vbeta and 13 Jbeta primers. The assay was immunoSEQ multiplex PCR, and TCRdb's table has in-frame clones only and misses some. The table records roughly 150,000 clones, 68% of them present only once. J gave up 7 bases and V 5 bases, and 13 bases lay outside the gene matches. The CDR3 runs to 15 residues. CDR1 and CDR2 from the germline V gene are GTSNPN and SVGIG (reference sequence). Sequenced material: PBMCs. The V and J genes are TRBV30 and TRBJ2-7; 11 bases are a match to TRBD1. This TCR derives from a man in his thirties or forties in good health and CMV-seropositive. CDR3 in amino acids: CAWSGQGARGLEQYF. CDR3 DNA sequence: TGTGCCTGGTCTGGACAGGGGGCCCGGGGTCTTGAGCAGTACTTC.